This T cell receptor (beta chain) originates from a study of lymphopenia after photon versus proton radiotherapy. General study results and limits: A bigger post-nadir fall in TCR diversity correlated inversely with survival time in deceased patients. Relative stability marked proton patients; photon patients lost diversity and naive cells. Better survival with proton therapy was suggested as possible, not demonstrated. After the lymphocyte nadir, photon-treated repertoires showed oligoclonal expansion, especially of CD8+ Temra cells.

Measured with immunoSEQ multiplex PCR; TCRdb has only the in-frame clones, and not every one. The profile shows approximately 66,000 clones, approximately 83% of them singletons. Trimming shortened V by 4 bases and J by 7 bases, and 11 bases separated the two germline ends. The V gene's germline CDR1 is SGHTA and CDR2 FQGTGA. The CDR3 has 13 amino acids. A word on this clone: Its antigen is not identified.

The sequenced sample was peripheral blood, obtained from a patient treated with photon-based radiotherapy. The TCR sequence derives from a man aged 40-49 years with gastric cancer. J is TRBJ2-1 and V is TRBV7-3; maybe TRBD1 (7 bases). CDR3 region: CASSWAGGNEQFF. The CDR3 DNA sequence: TGTGCCAGCAGCTGGGCAGGGGGGAATGAGCAGTTCTTC.